This T cell receptor (beta chain) appears in the sequencing data of a study of Ad26.COV2.S vaccination and SARS-CoV-2 variants (dated by TCRdb to the early 2020s). In the study overall: Donors in the vaccine arm were drawn from COV1001, a phase I-IIa trial of Ad26.COV2.S in healthy adults that was multicentre, randomized, double-blind and placebo-controlled. Trial participants were randomized into five groups of five: low-dose or high-dose Ad26.COV2.S given once or twice, or placebo on both occasions. Ad26.COV2.S was administered intramuscularly at 5 x 10^10 or 1 x 10^11 viral particles, either as a single shot or as two shots given 56 days apart. Blinding of investigators to trial group allocation was maintained during experiments and outcome assessment. TCRbeta repertoire sequencing was used to assess the specificity and breadth of SARS-CoV-2-reactive T cell receptors after Ad26.COV2.S vaccination. The TCR-sequenced set comprised about 32 samples: 19 Ad26.COV2.S vaccine recipients, 5 placebo recipients and 8 SARS-CoV-2 convalescent individuals.

V is shortened by 1 base, J by 4 bases, and the region joining them spans 4 bases. The CDR3 contains 12 residues, cysteine and phenylalanine counted. Only the CDR3 DNA stays, 36 bases, in frame from base 1. The CDR1 and CDR2 encoded by the germline V gene (reference sequence) are SGHNT and YYREEE. Explained via the paper, the treatment or condition label denotes: 19 received Ad26.COV2.S at low or high dose, single or two shots; roughly five received placebo; per-sample allocation not given. For vaccine and placebo recipients, repertoires were sequenced using samples collected on day 63 after the first injection. In Cohort 1b, 20 to 25 adults aged 18-55 years were enrolled at a single site in Boston, USA, between 29 July and 7 August 2020. Ad26.COV2.S was a replication-incompetent adenovirus type 26 vector that expressed a prefusion-stabilized SARS-CoV-2 spike protein derived from the original Wuhan strain.

Worth noting for this clone: Its antigen is unknown. No much larger clonotype is one base removed from it; base qualities were not supplied.

What the study reported, not specific to this receptor: According to the authors, total T cell responses may have been underestimated by the TCR breadth and depth analyses. Vaccine and placebo recipients had comparable non-spike TCR breadth, which fits with the vaccine containing only spike. The study lacked the statistical power to compare responses across vaccine doses or regimens. After vaccination, substantial breadth of spike-specific CD8+ and CD4+ T cell responses was reported. Ad26.COV2.S recipients had higher spike-specific TCR breadth than placebo recipients (P = 0.0014).

The immunoSEQ Assay was the method used to sequence TCRbeta CDR3 regions. After extraction, genomic DNA underwent amplification by bias-controlled multiplex PCR, followed by high-throughput sequencing. Per the source publication's procedure: To quantify the absolute abundance of each unique TCRbeta CDR3 region, sequences were collapsed and filtered. T cell fraction was estimated by normalization of TCRbeta template counts to usable DNA, with usable DNA being measured through amplification of reference genes present in all nucleated cells. Repertoire TCRs were annotated as SARS-CoV-2-specific by exact matching of V gene, CDR3 amino acid sequence and J gene to a known reactive TCR set. The reference SARS-CoV-2 TCR set came from MIRA and was filtered for enrichment in COVID-19-positive ImmuneCODE repertoires, removing public or cross-reactive TCRs. Using the MIRA antigens, annotated TCRs were further analysed by specific ORF or by position within an ORF. Breadth was defined as annotated unique rearrangements over total unique productive rearrangements; depth was the summed frequency of those rearrangements. Two-sided Wilcoxon rank-sum tests were applied when comparing TCR breadth between groups. Entries here come from immuneACCESS through TCRdb and include only in-frame sequences with V and J called. Some clones fail to appear in such tables; in the studies checked, an unresolved V gene covers under half of the shortfall, and the cause of the remainder is unknown. The DNA was the basis for D and trimming; V, J and clone size are from that table. Recorded for this sample are fewer than 400,000 clones; 70% to 90% of them occurred a single time. The ten largest clones represent around 2% of the sample.

The sequence joins TRBV5-4 to TRBJ2-3; no D gene is confidently identified. The receptor comes from a person aged 18 to 65 who received the Ad26.COV2.S COVID-19 vaccine or a placebo. Material: peripheral blood, obtained in a trial of Ad26.COV2.S vaccine versus placebo. The DNA sequence is as follows: TGTGCCAGCAGCTTGTACCCAGATACGCAGTATTTT. It specifies CASSLYPDTQYF.